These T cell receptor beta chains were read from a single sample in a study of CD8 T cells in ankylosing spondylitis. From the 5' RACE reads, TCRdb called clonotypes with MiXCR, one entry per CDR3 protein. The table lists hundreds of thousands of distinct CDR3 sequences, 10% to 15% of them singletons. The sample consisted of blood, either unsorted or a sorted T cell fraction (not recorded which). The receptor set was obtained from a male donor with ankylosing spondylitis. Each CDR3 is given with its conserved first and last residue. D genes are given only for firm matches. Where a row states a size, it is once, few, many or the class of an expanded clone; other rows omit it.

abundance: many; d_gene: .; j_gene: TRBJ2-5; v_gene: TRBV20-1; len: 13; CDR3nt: TGCAGTGCTGCCGCCGGCCTAGGGGAGACCCAGTACTTC; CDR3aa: CSAAAGLGETQYF
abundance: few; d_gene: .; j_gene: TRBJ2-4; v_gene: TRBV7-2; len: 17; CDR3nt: TGTGCCAGCAGCTTAAATTGGCCAGGGGGGTCCAAAAACATTCAGTACTTC; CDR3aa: CASSLNWPGGSKNIQYF
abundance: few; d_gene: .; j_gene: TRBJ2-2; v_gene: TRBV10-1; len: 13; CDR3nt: TGCGCCAGCAGTGACTGGTTGGCCGGGGAGCTGTTTTTT; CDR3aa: CASSDWLAGELFF
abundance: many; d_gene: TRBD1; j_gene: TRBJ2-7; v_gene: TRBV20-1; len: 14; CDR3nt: TGCAGTGCGTTGGCCGGGACAGGGTACTACGAGCAGTACTTC; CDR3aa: CSALAGTGYYEQYF
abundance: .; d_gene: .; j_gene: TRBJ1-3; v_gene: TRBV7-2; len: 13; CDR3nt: TGTGCCAGCAGCTTAACGTGGACAAACACCATATATTTT; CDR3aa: CASSLTWTNTIYF
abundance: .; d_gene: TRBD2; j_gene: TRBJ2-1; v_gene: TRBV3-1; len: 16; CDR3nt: TGTGCCAGCAGCCAAGTTCCCGGGGGGAGCTACAATGAGCAGTTCTTC; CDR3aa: CASSQVPGGSYNEQFF
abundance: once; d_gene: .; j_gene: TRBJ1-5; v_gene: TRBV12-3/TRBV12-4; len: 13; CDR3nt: TGTGCCAGCAGTCCGCCCACGGGAGAGCCCCAGCATTTT; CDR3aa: CASSPPTGEPQHF
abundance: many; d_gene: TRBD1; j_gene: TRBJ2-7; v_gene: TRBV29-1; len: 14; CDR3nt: TGCAGCGCTAAAAGGGGACAGGGGGCGGACGAGCAGTACTTC; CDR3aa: CSAKRGQGADEQYF
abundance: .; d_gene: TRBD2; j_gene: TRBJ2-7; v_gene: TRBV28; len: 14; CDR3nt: TGTGCCAGCGGTTTCGCGGGAGGCTCCTACGAGCAGTACTTC; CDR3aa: CASGFAGGSYEQYF
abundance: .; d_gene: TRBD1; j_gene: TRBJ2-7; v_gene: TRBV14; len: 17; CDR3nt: TGTGCCAGCAGCCATTTACTCGGACAGGGGAGTTTCGACGAGCAGTACTTC; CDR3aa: CASSHLLGQGSFDEQYF
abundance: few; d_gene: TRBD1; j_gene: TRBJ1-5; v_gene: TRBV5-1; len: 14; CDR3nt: TGCGCCAGCAGCCACGGGACAGGGGAGGAGCCCCAGCATTTT; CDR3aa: CASSHGTGEEPQHF
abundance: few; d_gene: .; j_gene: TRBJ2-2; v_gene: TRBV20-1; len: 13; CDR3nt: TGCAGTGCTAGAGACAGACGAACCGGGGAGCTGTTTTTT; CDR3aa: CSARDRRTGELFF
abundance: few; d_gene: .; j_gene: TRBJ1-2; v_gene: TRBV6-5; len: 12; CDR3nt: TGTGCCAGCACTTCAAGGAACTATGGCTACACCTTC; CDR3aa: CASTSRNYGYTF
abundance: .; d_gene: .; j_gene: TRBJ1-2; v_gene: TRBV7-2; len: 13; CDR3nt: TGTGCCAGCAGCCCTGCCTACCTCTATGGCTACACCTTC; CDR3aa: CASSPAYLYGYTF
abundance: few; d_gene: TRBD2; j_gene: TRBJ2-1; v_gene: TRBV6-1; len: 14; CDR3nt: TGTGCCACGGGGAGGGGCAGCTCCTACAATGAGCAGTTCTTC; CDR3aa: CATGRGSSYNEQFF
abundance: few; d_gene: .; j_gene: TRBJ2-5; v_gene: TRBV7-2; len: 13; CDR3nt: TGTGCCAGCAGTTTGGACTTCCTCCAGACCCAGTACTTC; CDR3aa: CASSLDFLQTQYF
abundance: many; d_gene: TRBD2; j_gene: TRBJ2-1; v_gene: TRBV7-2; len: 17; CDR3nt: TGTGCCAGCAGGCCACCCGGGACTAGCGGGGGTTTCAATGAGCAGTTCTTC; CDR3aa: CASRPPGTSGGFNEQFF
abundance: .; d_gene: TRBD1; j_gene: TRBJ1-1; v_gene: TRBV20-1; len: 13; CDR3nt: TGCAGTGCTGGGGGACAGGGCAACACTGAAGCTTTCTTT; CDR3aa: CSAGGQGNTEAFF
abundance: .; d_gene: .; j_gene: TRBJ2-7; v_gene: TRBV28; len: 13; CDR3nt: TGTGCCACCTTACTACAGGGCGCCGACGAGCAGTACTTC; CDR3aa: CATLLQGADEQYF
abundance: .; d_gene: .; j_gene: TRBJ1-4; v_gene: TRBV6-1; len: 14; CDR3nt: TGTGCCAGCGCTTTAGGGGGTCGTAGGGAAAAACTGTTTTTT; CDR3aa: CASALGGRREKLFF